This T cell receptor (beta chain) comes out of a study of blood T cells in healthy people across ages. This clonotype was seen only a few times. The antigen is unknown. Through a sample-barcoded 5' primer and a J-beta primer mix, a second PCR was run for roughly 7 to 12 cycles. One entry per CDR3 protein results from TCRdb running MiXCR on the 5' RACE reads. The sample includes about 1,800,000 distinct CDR3 sequences, roughly 30% of them seen just once. The CDR3 covers 17 residues. The germline V gene encodes CDR1 LGHNT and CDR2 FRNRAP. The V end was cut by 1 base, the J end by 6 bases, with 19 bases between. Study results and caveats: Across samples, TCR beta diversity tracked strongly with naive T cell percentage.

Sequenced sample: blood. The chain joins TRBV12-5 to TRBJ2-1; TRBD1 might be the D (6 bases). This TCR was sampled from a young woman in good health. The CDR3 region has the DNA TGTGCTAGTGGTTTGGACATTTACAGGACAGTTGGCAATGAGCAGTTCTTC. This translates into CASGLDIYRTVGNEQFF.